This T cell receptor (beta chain) was observed in a study of T cells after yellow fever vaccination. This clonotype has at least ten counts. MiXCR was run by TCRdb on the 5' RACE reads, yielding one entry per CDR3 protein. The sample holds some 110,000 distinct CDR3 sequences, roughly 7.2% seen once. The CDR3 is 14 amino acids. The ends lost 5 bases at V and 12 bases at J; junction bases unmatched: 8. The germline CDR1 and CDR2 sequences are SNHLY and FYNNEI. The source material was CD4+ T cells sorted from PBMCs, sampled roughly seven weeks after the first yellow fever vaccination. This chain connects TRBV2 to TRBJ2-1; 12 bases are a match to TRBD2. This TCR derives from a man aged 18 to 29 who received the YFV17D yellow fever vaccine. Here the CDR3 reads CASSPLAGGQRQFF. As DNA, the CDR3 is TGTGCCAGCAGTCCTCTAGCGGGGGGGCAACGGCAGTTCTTC.